A selection of T cell receptor beta chains follows, all from one sample in a study of blood T cell repertoires in COVID-19. This table comes from immunoSEQ multiplex PCR, and its TCRdb copy is limited to in-frame clones, with some not included. Found here are 120,000 to 150,000 clones, roughly 86% of them singletons; the top ten hold over 12%. The sequencing sample was made of peripheral blood. The receptors here all came from a human donor with acute or convalescent COVID-19. The donor label of this sample is uncertain. Both conserved end residues are part of each CDR3. Each record gives: clone size, D gene, J gene, V gene, CDR3 protein, CDR3 DNA. A D gene is named only where the DNA matches it firmly. Clone size is shown for a subset of rows, as once, few, many or a class of expanded clone.

>-|-|TRBJ2-5|TRBV6-1
CASSEVQEGWETQYF
TGTGCCAGCAGTGAAGTCCAGGAGGGTTGGGAGACCCAGTACTTC
>-|-|TRBJ2-5|TRBV18
CASSPPHWETQYF
TGTGCCAGCTCACCACCACATTGGGAGACCCAGTACTTC
>-|TRBD1|TRBJ2-2|TRBV7-9
CASSSRTGRFGNTGELFF
TGTGCCAGCAGTTCCCGGACAGGGAGGTTCGGGAACACCGGGGAGCTGTTTTTT
>-|-|TRBJ2-1|TRBV2
CASQDSYSYNEQFF
TGTGCCAGCCAAGACAGTTACTCCTACAATGAGCAGTTCTTC
>once|TRBD1|TRBJ2-7|TRBV7-2
CASSDRRTGGDEQYF
TGTGCCAGCAGCGACCGTCGGACAGGCGGCGACGAGCAGTACTTC
>-|-|TRBJ2-3|TRBV19
CASSYRGGVDTQYF
TGTGCCAGTAGTTACAGGGGGGGGGTAGATACGCAGTATTTT
>-|-|TRBJ1-1|TRBV15
CATRKQGRAEAFF
TGTGCCACCAGAAAGCAAGGGAGGGCTGAAGCTTTCTTT
>-|-|TRBJ1-5|TRBV7-6
CASSLVGGGNQPQHF
TGTGCCAGCAGCTTAGTAGGGGGTGGCAATCAGCCCCAGCATTTT
>-|-|TRBJ2-5|TRBV12-5
CASALDLETQYF
TGTGCTAGTGCACTTGATCTCGAGACCCAGTACTTC
>-|-|TRBJ2-2|TRBV10-3
CATGEGQANTGELFF
TGTGCCACGGGGGAGGGACAGGCGAACACCGGGGAGCTGTTTTTT
>-|-|TRBJ1-2|TRBV28
CASTLYGAQGGYTF
TGTGCCAGCACCCTTTATGGGGCGCAGGGTGGCTACACCTTC
>-|-|TRBJ2-7|TRBV5-1
CASSIDLGLSYEQYF
TGCGCCAGCAGTATCGATTTGGGGCTCTCCTACGAGCAGTACTTC
>-|TRBD1|TRBJ1-1|TRBV5-1
CASTLDRATEAFF
TGCGCCAGCACCCTGGACAGGGCAACTGAAGCTTTCTTT
>-|TRBD1|TRBJ1-2|TRBV9
CASSPRAQGAHGYTF
TGTGCCAGCAGCCCGAGGGCCCAGGGGGCGCATGGCTACACCTTC
>-|-|TRBJ1-6|TRBV19
CASTESSYNSPLHF
TGTGCCAGTACCGAGAGCTCCTATAATTCACCCCTCCACTTT
>-|-|TRBJ1-5|TRBV7-9
CASSIGAAGWEPQHF
TGTGCCAGCAGCATCGGGGCCGCGGGGTGGGAGCCCCAGCATTTT
>-|-|TRBJ2-5|TRBV7-9
CASSFAPTSVQETQYF
TGTGCCAGCAGCTTTGCCCCGACATCCGTCCAAGAGACCCAGTACTTC
>-|-|TRBJ2-2|TRBV6-5
CATRRDHYTGELFF
TGTGCCACCAGGCGGGACCATTACACCGGGGAGCTGTTTTTT
>-|TRBD2|TRBJ2-1|TRBV5-1
CASASGLAVSEQFF
TGCGCCAGCGCTAGTGGACTAGCGGTTAGTGAGCAGTTCTTC
>-|TRBD1|TRBJ1-5|TRBV9
CASSVGDRDYSNQPQHF
TGTGCCAGCAGCGTAGGGGACAGAGATTATAGCAATCAGCCCCAGCATTTT
>-|TRBD2|TRBJ2-3|TRBV10-3
CATRGGSSSTDTQYF
TGTGCCACCCGGGGAGGGTCCTCTAGCACAGATACGCAGTATTTT
>-|-|TRBJ1-3|TRBV6-6
CASSYGASSGNTIYF
TGTGCCAGCAGTTACGGGGCAAGCTCTGGAAACACCATATATTTT
>-|-|TRBJ1-1|TRBV5-1
CASSFSTGPHMNTEAFF
TGCGCCAGCAGCTTCTCTACAGGGCCCCACATGAACACTGAAGCTTTCTTT
>-|-|TRBJ1-6|TRBV16
CASSPFWGGLSSPLHF
TGTGCCAGCAGCCCGTTTTGGGGGGGACTTAGTTCACCCCTCCACTTT
>-|-|TRBJ1-2|TRBV12-3/TRBV12-4
CASSFREGRGYTF
TGTGCCAGCAGTTTCCGGGAGGGACGTGGCTACACCTTC
>once|-|TRBJ1-1|TRBV19
CASLKWGGAHTEAFF
TGTGCCAGTCTCAAATGGGGGGGGGCCCACACTGAAGCTTTCTTT
>once|TRBD1|TRBJ1-1|TRBV18
CASSQRRGQGARGNTEAFF
TGTGCCAGCTCACAACGAAGGGGACAGGGGGCGAGAGGGAACACTGAAGCTTTCTTT
>-|-|TRBJ1-4|TRBV7-9
CASSRGHSSPHATNEKLFF
TGTGCCAGCAGCCGTGGACACTCGAGTCCCCATGCAACTAATGAAAAACTGTTTTTT
>-|TRBD2|TRBJ2-1|TRBV5-1
CASSLGLAGPNEQFF
TGCGCCAGCAGCCTTGGACTAGCGGGGCCCAATGAGCAGTTCTTC
>-|TRBD1|TRBJ2-7|TRBV6-5
CASSYSTRGGAWEQYF
TGTGCCAGCAGTTACTCGACTCGAGGGGGCGCTTGGGAGCAGTACTTC
>many|-|TRBJ2-2|TRBV5-1
CASSLGSTGELFF
TGCGCCAGCAGCTTGGGCAGTACCGGGGAGCTGTTTTTT
>few|-|TRBJ1-2|TRBV19
CASSILGNYGYTF
TGTGCCAGTAGTATCCTCGGTAACTATGGCTACACCTTC
>-|TRBD1|TRBJ2-1|TRBV6-5
CASSLQGALNEQFF
TGTGCCAGCAGCCTACAGGGGGCTCTCAATGAGCAGTTCTTC
>few|-|TRBJ1-4|TRBV18
CASSERGEKLFF
TGTGCCAGCTCAGAAAGGGGTGAAAAACTGTTTTTT
>-|-|TRBJ1-3|TRBV11-2
CASSLAVNSGNTIYF
TGTGCCAGCAGCTTAGCAGTTAACTCTGGAAACACCATATATTTT
>once|TRBD1|TRBJ1-1|TRBV13
CASSPPGQALNTEAFF
TGTGCCAGCAGCCCGCCGGGACAGGCCTTGAACACTGAAGCTTTCTTT
>-|TRBD2|TRBJ2-1|TRBV18
CASSLGLAGVNEQFF
TGTGCCAGCTCTCTCGGACTAGCGGGGGTGAATGAGCAGTTCTTC
>-|TRBD1|TRBJ1-1|TRBV27
CASSLSGTGNTEAFF
TGTGCCAGCAGTTTATCGGGGACAGGGAATACTGAAGCTTTCTTT
>-|-|TRBJ1-1|TRBV30
CAWSSGGATEAFF
TGTGCCTGGAGTTCGGGGGGCGCTACTGAAGCTTTCTTT
>once|-|TRBJ1-2|TRBV29-1
CSVDSVSGYTF
TGCAGCGTTGATTCGGTGAGCGGCTACACCTTC